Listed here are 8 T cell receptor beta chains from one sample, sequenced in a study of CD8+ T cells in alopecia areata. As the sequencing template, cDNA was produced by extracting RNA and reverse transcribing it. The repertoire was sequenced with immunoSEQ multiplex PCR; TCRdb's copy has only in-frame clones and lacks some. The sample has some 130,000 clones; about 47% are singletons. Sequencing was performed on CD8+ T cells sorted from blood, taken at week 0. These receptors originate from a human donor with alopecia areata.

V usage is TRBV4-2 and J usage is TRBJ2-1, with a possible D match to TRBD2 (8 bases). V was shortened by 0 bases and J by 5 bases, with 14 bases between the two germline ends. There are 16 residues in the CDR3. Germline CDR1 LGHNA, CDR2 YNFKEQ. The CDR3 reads CASSQDREGANNEQFF. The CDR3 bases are TGTGCCAGCAGCCAAGATCGGGAGGGGGCTAACAATGAGCAGTTCTTC.

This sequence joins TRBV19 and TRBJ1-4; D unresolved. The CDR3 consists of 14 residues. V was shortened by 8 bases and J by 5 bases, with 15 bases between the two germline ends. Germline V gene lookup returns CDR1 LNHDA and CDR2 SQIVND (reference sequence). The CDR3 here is CASEEAGGNEKLFF. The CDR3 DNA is TGTGCCAGTGAGGAAGCCGGAGGGAATGAAAAACTGTTTTTT.

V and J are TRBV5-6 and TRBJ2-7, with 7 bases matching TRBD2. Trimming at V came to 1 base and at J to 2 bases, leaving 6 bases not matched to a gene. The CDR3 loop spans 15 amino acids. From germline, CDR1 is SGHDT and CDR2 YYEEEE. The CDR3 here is CASSLREGRTYEQYF. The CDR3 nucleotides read TGTGCCAGCAGCTTGAGGGAGGGGCGGACCTACGAGCAGTACTTC.

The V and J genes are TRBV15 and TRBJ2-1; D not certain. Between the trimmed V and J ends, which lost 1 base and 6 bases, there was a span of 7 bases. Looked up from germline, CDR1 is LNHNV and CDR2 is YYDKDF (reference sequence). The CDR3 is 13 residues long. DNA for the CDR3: TGTGCCACCAGCAGAGTCGAGTCCAATGAGCAGTTCTTC. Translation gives CATSRVESNEQFF.

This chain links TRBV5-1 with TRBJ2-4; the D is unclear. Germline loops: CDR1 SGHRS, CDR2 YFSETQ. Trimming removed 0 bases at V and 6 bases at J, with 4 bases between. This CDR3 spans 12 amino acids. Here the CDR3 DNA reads TGCGCCAGCAGCTTGGACAGAAACATTCAGTACTTC. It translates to CASSLDRNIQYF.

The CDR3 protein is CASSFSLWVEKLFF. As DNA, the CDR3 is TGTGCCAGCAGCTTCAGCCTATGGGTCGAAAAACTGTTTTTT. This rearrangement joins TRBV5-6 to TRBJ1-4; D gene ambiguous. This CDR3 has 14 amino acids. V shed 2 bases and J shed 8 bases, with 13 bases lying between them. Germline values: CDR1 SGHDT, CDR2 YYEEEE.

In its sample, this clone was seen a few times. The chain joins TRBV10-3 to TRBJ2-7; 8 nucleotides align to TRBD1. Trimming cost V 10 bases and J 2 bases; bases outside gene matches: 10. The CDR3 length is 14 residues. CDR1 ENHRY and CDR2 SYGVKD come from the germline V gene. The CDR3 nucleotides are TGTGCCAGCTTGGACAGGGACGTGCCCTACGAGCAGTACTTC. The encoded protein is CASLDRDVPYEQYF.

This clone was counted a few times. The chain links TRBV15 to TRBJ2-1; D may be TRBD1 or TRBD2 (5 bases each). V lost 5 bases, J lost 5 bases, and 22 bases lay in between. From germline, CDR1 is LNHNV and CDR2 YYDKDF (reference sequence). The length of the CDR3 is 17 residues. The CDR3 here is CATSRDRGANPHNEQFF. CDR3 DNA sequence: TGTGCCACCAGCCGCGATAGGGGAGCGAATCCCCACAATGAGCAGTTCTTC.